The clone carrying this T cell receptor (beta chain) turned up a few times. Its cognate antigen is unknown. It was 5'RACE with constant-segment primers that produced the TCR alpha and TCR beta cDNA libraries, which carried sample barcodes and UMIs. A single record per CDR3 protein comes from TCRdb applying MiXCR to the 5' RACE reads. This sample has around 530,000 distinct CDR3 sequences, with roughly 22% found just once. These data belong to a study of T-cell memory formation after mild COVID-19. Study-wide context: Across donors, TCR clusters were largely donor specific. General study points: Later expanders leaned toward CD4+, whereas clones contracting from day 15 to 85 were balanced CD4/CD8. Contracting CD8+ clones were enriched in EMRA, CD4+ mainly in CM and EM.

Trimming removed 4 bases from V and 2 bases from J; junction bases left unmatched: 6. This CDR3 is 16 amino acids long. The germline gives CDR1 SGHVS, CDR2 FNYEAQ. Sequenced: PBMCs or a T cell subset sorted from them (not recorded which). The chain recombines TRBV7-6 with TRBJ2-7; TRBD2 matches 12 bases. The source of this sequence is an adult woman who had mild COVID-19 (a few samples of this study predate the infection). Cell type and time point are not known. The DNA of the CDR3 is TGTGCCAGCAGCTCTGGACTAGCGGGGCCGCCCTACGAGCAGTACTTC. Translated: CASSSGLAGPPYEQYF.